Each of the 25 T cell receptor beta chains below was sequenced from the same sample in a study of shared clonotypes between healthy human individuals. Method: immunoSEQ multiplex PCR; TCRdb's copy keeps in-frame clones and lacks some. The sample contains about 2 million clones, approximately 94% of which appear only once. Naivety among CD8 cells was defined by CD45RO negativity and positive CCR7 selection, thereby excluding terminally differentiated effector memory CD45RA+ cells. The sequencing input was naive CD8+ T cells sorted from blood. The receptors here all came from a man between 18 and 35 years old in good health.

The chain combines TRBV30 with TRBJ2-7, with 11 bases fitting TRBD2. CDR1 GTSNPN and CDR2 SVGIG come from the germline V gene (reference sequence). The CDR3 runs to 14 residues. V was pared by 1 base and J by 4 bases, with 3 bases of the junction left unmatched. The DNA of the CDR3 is TGTGCCTGGAGTGACGGGACTAGCGGTTACGAGCAGTACTTC. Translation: CAWSDGTSGYEQYF. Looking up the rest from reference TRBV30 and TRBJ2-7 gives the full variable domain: SQTIHQWPATLVQPVGSPLSLECTVEGTSNPNLYWYRQAAGRGLQLLFYSVGIGQISSEVPQNLSASRPQDRQFILSSKKLLLSDSGFYLCAWSDGTSGYEQYFGPGTRLTVT.

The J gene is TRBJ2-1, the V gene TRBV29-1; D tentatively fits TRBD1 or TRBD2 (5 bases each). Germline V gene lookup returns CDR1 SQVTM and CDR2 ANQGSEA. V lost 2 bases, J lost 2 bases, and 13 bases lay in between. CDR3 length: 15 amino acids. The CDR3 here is CSVEPGTSTYNEQFF. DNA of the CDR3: TGCAGCGTTGAACCCGGGACCAGTACCTACAATGAGCAGTTCTTC.

Here the CDR3 DNA reads TGTGCCAGCAGCAATCGGGACAGGGGGGTATCCTACGAGCAGTACTTC. Amino acid sequence: CASSNRDRGVSYEQYF. The gene calls are TRBV9 and TRBJ2-7, with TRBD1 matching over 11 bases. In germline, CDR1 is SGDLS, CDR2 YYNGEE. With V trimmed by 4 bases and J by 1 base, 7 bases remained unmatched. The CDR3 has 16 residues.

The CDR3 here is CASSSNRDRGIETQYF. For the CDR3, the DNA is TGTGCCAGCAGCTCCAACCGGGACAGGGGTATAGAGACCCAGTACTTC. J is TRBJ2-5 and V is TRBV7-9; 10 bases are shared with TRBD1. Germline assignment: CDR1 SEHNR and CDR2 FQNEAQ (reference sequence). The CDR3 sequence is 16 residues long. Losses at the gene ends were 4 bases for V and 4 bases for J; bases not matched to a gene: 9.

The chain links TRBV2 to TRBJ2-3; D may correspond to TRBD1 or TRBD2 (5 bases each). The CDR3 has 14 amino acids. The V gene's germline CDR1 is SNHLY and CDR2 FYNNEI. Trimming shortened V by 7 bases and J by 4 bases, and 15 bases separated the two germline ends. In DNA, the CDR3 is TGTGCCAGCAATTCTGAGGGGCCCCCAGATACGCAGTATTTT. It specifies CASNSEGPPDTQYF. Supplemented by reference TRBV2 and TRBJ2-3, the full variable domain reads EPEVTQTPSHQVTQMGQEVILRCVPISNHLYFYWYRQILGQKVEFLVSFYNNEISEKSEIFDDQFSVERPDGSNFTLKIRSTKLEDSAMYFCASNSEGPPDTQYFGPGTRLTVL.

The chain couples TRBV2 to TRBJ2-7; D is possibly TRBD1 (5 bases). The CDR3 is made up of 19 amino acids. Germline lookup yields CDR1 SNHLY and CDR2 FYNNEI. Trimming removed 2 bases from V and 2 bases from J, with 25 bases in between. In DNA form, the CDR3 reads TGTGCCAGCAGTGAACCCGAAATGCCGGACACCCAATACACCTACGAGCAGTACTTC. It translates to CASSEPEMPDTQYTYEQYF.

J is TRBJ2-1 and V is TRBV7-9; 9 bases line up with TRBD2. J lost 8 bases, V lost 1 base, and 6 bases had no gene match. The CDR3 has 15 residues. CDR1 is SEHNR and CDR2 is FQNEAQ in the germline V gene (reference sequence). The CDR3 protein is CASSLVSGSRDEQFF. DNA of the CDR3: TGTGCCAGCAGCTTAGTTAGCGGGAGTAGGGATGAGCAGTTCTTC.

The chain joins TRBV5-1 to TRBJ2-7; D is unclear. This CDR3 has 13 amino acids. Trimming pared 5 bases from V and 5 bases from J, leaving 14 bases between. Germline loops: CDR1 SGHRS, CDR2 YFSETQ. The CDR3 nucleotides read TGCGCCAGCAGTTCTGGCCACGGCCACGAGCAGTACTTC. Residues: CASSSGHGHEQYF.

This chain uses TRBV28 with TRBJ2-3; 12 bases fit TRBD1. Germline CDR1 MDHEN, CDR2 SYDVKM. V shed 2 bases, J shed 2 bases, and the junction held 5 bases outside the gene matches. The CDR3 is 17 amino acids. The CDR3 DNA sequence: TGTGCCAGCAGTTTACCCCGGGACAGGGGGCCCACAGATACGCAGTATTTT. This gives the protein CASSLPRDRGPTDTQYF.

The CDR3 nucleotides read TGTGCCAGCAGCTTAGATACTGGCTCTCTCACAGATACGCAGTATTTT. It is translated as CASSLDTGSLTDTQYF. The V call is TRBV11-2, the J call TRBJ2-3; D gene unclear. V was shortened by 0 bases and J by 2 bases, with 12 bases between the two germline ends. Germline assignment: CDR1 SGHAT and CDR2 FQNNGV. The length of the CDR3 is 16 residues. The full variable domain, completed using reference TRBV11-2 and TRBJ2-3, is EAGVAQSPRYKIIEKRQSVAFWCNPISGHATLYWYQQILGQGPKLLIQFQNNGVVDDSQLPKDRFSAERLKGVDSTLKIQPAKLEDSAVYLCASSLDTGSLTDTQYFGPGTRLTVL.

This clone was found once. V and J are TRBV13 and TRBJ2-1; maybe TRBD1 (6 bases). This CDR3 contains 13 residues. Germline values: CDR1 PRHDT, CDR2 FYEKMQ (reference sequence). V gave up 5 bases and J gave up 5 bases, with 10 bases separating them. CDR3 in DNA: TGTGCCAGCAGCCCTAACAGGGACAATGAGCAGTTCTTC. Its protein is CASSPNRDNEQFF.

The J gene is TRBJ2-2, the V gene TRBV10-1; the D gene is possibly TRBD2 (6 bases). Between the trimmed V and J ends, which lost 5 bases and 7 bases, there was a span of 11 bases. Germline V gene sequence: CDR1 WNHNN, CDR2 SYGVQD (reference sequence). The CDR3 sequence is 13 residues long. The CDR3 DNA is TGCGCCAGCAGTAGAGCGGGTGGCGGGGAGCTGTTTTTT. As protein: CASSRAGGGELFF.

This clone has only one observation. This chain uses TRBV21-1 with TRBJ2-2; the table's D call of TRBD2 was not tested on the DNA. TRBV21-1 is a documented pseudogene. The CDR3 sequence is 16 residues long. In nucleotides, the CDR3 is TGTGCCAGCAACCAACTAGCGGGAGGGCCGACCGGGGAGCTGTTTTTT. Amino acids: CASNQLAGGPTGELFF.

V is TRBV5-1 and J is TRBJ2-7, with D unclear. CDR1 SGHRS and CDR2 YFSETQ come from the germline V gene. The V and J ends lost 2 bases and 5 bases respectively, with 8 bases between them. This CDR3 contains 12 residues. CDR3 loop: CASSFWSDEQYF. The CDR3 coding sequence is TGCGCCAGCAGCTTTTGGTCCGACGAGCAGTACTTC.

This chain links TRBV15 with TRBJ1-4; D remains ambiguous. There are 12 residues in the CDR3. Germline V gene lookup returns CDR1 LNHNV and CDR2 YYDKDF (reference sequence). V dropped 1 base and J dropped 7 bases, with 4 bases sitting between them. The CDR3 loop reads CATSRGVEKLFF. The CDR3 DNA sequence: TGTGCCACCAGCAGAGGGGTTGAAAAACTGTTTTTT.

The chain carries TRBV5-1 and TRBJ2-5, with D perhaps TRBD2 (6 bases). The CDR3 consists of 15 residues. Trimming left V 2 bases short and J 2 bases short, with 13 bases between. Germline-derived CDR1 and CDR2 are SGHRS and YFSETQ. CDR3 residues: CASSLPQRVQETQYF. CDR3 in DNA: TGCGCCAGCAGCTTACCTCAGCGGGTTCAAGAGACCCAGTACTTC.

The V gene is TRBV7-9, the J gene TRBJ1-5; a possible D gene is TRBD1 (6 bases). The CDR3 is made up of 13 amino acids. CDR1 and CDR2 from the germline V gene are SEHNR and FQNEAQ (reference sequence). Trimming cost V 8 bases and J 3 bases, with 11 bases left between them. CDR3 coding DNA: TGTGCCAGCGCTAGGGGGATCAATCAGCCCCAGCATTTT. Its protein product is CASARGINQPQHF. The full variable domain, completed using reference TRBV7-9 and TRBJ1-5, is DTGVSQNPRHKITKRGQNVTFRCDPISEHNRLYWYRQTLGQGPEFLTYFQNEAQLEKSRLLSDRFSAERPKGSFSTLEIQRTEQGDSAMYLCASARGINQPQHFGDGTRLSIL.

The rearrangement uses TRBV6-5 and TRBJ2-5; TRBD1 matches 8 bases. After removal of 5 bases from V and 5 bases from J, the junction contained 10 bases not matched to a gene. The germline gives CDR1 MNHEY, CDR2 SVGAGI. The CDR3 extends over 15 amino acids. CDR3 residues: CASSTWTGLRETQYF. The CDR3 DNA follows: TGTGCCAGCAGTACCTGGACAGGGCTGAGGGAGACCCAGTACTTC.

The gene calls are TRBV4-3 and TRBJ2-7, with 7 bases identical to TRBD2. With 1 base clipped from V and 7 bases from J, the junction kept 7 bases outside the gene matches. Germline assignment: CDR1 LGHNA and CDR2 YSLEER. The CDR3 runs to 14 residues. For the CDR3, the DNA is TGCGCCAGCAGCCAAGTCGCGGGAGACGGGGAGCAGTACTTC. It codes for CASSQVAGDGEQYF.

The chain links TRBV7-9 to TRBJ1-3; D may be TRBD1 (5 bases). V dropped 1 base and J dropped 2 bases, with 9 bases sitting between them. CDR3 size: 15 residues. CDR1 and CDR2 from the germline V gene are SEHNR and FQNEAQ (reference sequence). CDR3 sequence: CASSLGQGTGNTIYF. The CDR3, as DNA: TGTGCCAGCAGCTTAGGGCAGGGAACTGGAAACACCATATATTTT.

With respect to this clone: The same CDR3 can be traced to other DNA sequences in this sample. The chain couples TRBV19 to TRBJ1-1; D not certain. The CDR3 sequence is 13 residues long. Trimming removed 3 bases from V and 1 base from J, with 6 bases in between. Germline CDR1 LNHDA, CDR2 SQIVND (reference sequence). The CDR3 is CASSITENTEAFF. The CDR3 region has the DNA TGTGCCAGTAGTATTACAGAGAACACTGAAGCTTTCTTT.

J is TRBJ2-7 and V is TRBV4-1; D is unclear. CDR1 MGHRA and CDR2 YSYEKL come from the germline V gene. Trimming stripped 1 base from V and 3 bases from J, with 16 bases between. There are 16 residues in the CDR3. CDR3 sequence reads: CASSQVAAEMLYEQYF. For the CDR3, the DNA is TGCGCCAGCAGCCAAGTCGCGGCAGAAATGCTCTACGAGCAGTACTTC.

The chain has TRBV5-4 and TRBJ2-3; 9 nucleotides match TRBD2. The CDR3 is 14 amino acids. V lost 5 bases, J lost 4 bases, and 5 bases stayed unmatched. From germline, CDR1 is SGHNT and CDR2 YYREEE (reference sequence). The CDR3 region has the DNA TGTGCCAGCAGTGGCGGGAGGGGCGCAGATACGCAGTATTTT. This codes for CASSGGRGADTQYF.

The CDR3 sequence is CASSPYRYNEQFF. The CDR3 DNA reads as TGTGCCAGCAGTCCATACCGGTACAATGAGCAGTTCTTC. The V call is TRBV2, the J call TRBJ2-1; D unclear. This CDR3 is built from 13 residues. V was cut by 5 bases and J by 4 bases, with 9 bases left in between. Germline loops: CDR1 SNHLY, CDR2 FYNNEI.

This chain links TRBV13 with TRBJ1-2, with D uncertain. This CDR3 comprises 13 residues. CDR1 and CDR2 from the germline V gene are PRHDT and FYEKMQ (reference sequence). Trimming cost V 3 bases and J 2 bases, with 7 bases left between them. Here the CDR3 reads CASSFSENYGYTF. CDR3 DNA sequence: TGTGCCAGCAGCTTCTCTGAAAACTATGGCTACACCTTC.